This passage covers 27 T cell receptor beta chains from one sample sequenced in a study of T cell responses to AZD1222 COVID-19 vaccine. Sequencing was performed with immunoSEQ multiplex PCR; in TCRdb, only in-frame clones are kept and a portion is missing. The profile shows some 130,000 clones, 90% of them singletons. The input for sequencing was peripheral blood, taken on day 0 of AZD1222 vaccination. All receptors come from an adult in good health.

The chain links TRBV2 to TRBJ2-6; no definite D call. Germline V gives CDR1 SNHLY, CDR2 FYNNEI. The CDR3 is made up of 14 amino acids. Trimming removed 3 bases from V and 0 bases from J, with 3 bases in between. The CDR3 protein is CASSDSSGANVLTF. For the CDR3, the DNA is TGTGCCAGCAGTGATAGCTCTGGGGCCAACGTCCTGACTTTC.

Remarks on this clone: Mismatch with germline at one junction end may stem from a read error. The V gene is TRBV5-1, the J gene TRBJ1-4, with 7 bases fitting TRBD1. Germline CDR1 is SGHRS and CDR2 is YFSETQ. The CDR3 is made up of 15 amino acids. The DNA for the CDR3 is TGCGCCAGCGGCTTAGGGGGACAGCGTAATGAAAAACTGTTTTTT. Residues: CASGLGGQRNEKLFF. The full variable domain, completed using reference TRBV5-1 and TRBJ1-4, is KAGVTQTPRYLIKTRGQQVTLSCSPISGHRSVSWYQQTPGQGLQFLFEYFSETQRNKGNFPGRFSGRQFSNSRSEMNVSTLELGDSALYLCASGLGGQRNEKLFFGSGTQLSVL.

The V call is TRBV19, the J call TRBJ1-3; D gene uncertain. V lost 10 bases, J lost 4 bases, and 14 bases lay in between. CDR3 length equals 13 residues. Germline V lookup: CDR1 LNHDA, CDR2 SQIVND (reference sequence). CDR3 in amino acids: CATTGVAGNTIYF. Written as DNA, the CDR3 is TGTGCCACCACCGGGGTCGCGGGAAACACCATATATTTT. The full variable domain, completed using reference TRBV19 and TRBJ1-3, is DGGITQSPKYLFRKEGQNVTLSCEQNLNHDAMYWYRQDPGQGLRLIYYSQIVNDFQKGDIAEGYSVSREKKESFPLTVTSAQKNPTAFYLCATTGVAGNTIYFGEGSWLTVV.

The V call is TRBV2, the J call TRBJ2-7; D could derive from TRBD1 or TRBD2 (6 bases each). Trimming removed 7 bases at V and 5 bases at J, with 12 bases between. CDR3 length equals 12 residues. Germline CDR1 is SNHLY and CDR2 is FYNNEI. The CDR3 nucleotides are TGTGCCAGCAAGTTTGGGGGGCACGAGCAGTACTTC. Translation: CASKFGGHEQYF.

V and J are TRBV11-2 and TRBJ2-1; 8 nucleotides agree with TRBD2. The CDR3 runs to 14 residues. Germline V gene data show CDR1 as SGHAT and CDR2 as FQNNGV. V dropped 1 base and J dropped 4; count of bases not matched to a gene: 0. The CDR3 protein is CASSLAGGYNEQFF. The CDR3, as DNA: TGTGCCAGCAGCTTAGCGGGGGGGTACAATGAGCAGTTCTTC.

The CDR3 sequence: CASSAGDRVGNTIYF. In DNA form, the CDR3 reads TGTGCCAGCAGCGCGGGGGACAGGGTGGGAAACACCATATATTTT. J is TRBJ1-3 and V is TRBV9, with 9 bases lining up with TRBD1. The length of the CDR3 is 15 residues. Losses at the gene ends were 3 bases for V and 4 bases for J; bases not matched to a gene: 5. Germline lookup yields CDR1 SGDLS and CDR2 YYNGEE. Full variable domain (missing parts from reference TRBV9 and TRBJ1-3): DSGVTQTPKHLITATGQRVTLRCSPRSGDLSVYWYQQSLDQGLQFLIQYYNGEERAKGNILERFSAQQFPDLHSELNLSSLELGDSALYFCASSAGDRVGNTIYFGEGSWLTVV.

This chain connects TRBV7-2 to TRBJ2-3, with 7 bases fitting TRBD2. This CDR3 comprises 15 residues. CDR1 is SGHTA, CDR2 FQGNSA, per germline. Germline trimming cut 1 base from V and 5 bases from J; bases unmatched to any gene: 6. CDR3 nucleotide sequence: TGTGCCAGCAGCTTAGACCAGGGAGGGAGAGATACGCAGTATTTT. Translated, it gives CASSLDQGGRDTQYF.

This chain links TRBV18 with TRBJ1-6; tentatively, D is TRBD1 (6 bases). Deletions cut 3 bases from V and 5 bases from J, with 11 bases between. CDR3 length: 15 amino acids. CDR1 is KGHSH and CDR2 is LQKENI in the germline V gene. The CDR3, as DNA: TGTGCCAGCTCACCTCTGGACAGCAATAATTCACCCCTCCACTTT. Protein sequence: CASSPLDSNNSPLHF. The full variable domain, its missing parts supplied by reference TRBV18 and TRBJ1-6, is NAGVMQNPRHLVRRRGQEARLRCSPMKGHSHVYWYRQLPEEGLKFMVYLQKENIIDESGMPKERFSAEFPKEGPSILRIQQVVRGDSAAYFCASSPLDSNNSPLHFGNGTRLTVT.

The chain couples TRBV13 to TRBJ2-7, with a tentative D call TRBD1 (5 bases). Between the trimmed V and J ends, which lost 1 base and 5 bases, there was a span of 9 bases. Germline V gives CDR1 PRHDT, CDR2 FYEKMQ (reference sequence). The CDR3 has 13 residues. CDR3 sequence reads: CASSLEGLDEQYF. CDR3 DNA sequence: TGTGCCAGCAGCTTAGAGGGGCTCGACGAGCAGTACTTC. The full variable domain, its missing parts supplied by reference TRBV13 and TRBJ2-7, is AAGVIQSPRHLIKEKRETATLKCYPIPRHDTVYWYQQGPGQDPQFLISFYEKMQSDKGSIPDRFSAQQFSDYHSELNMSSLELGDSALYFCASSLEGLDEQYFGPGTRLTVT.

The V gene is TRBV7-2, the J gene TRBJ2-3, with 12 bases matching TRBD2. The CDR3 runs to 17 residues. Unmatched junction bases numbered 3, after V lost 2 bases and J lost 0 bases. Looked up from germline, CDR1 is SGHTA and CDR2 is FQGNSA. The DNA of the CDR3 is TGTGCCAGCAGCTTAAGACTAGCGGGAGCCAGCACAGATACGCAGTATTTT. Translation: CASSLRLAGASTDTQYF.

V gene TRBV5-4 combines with J gene TRBJ2-7; 8 bases fit TRBD2. V shed 3 bases, J shed 0 bases, and the junction held 5 bases outside the gene matches. This CDR3 is 15 amino acids long. Looked up from germline, CDR1 is SGHNT and CDR2 is YYREEE (reference sequence). CDR3 region: CASSSSGGPSYEQYF. The CDR3 DNA reads as TGTGCCAGCAGCTCGAGCGGGGGCCCCTCCTACGAGCAGTACTTC.

The V call is TRBV19, the J call TRBJ1-2; D is undetermined. The ends were cut back, 6 bases at V and 7 bases at J, with 12 bases in the middle. This CDR3 region has 12 residues. Germline V CDR1 and CDR2: LNHDA, SQIVND (reference sequence). CDR3 in DNA: TGTGCCAGTAGAGACTCTATGGGTGGCTACACCTTC. Encoded protein: CASRDSMGGYTF.

This clone appeared a single time. The gene calls are TRBV3-1 (or the pseudogene TRBV3-2) and TRBJ2-1; the D gene is possibly TRBD1 (6 bases). This CDR3 contains 16 residues. Germline V gene data show CDR1 as LGHDT and CDR2 as YNNKEL (reference sequence). V was pared by 0 bases and J by 10 bases, with 19 bases between. CDR3 in amino acids: CASSQDELTGVNEQFF. Here the CDR3 DNA reads TGTGCCAGCAGCCAAGATGAGCTGACAGGCGTTAACGAGCAGTTCTTC.

V usage is TRBV5-1 and J usage is TRBJ1-3, with D perhaps matching TRBD1 (5 bases). Germline CDR1 SGHRS, CDR2 YFSETQ. The CDR3 runs to 17 residues. V was cut by 0 bases and J by 0 bases, with 13 bases left in between. Here the CDR3 reads CASSLESPGTSGNTIYF. The DNA for the CDR3 is TGCGCCAGCAGCTTGGAGTCGCCGGGGACCTCTGGAAACACCATATATTTT.

V and J are TRBV11-3 and TRBJ2-2; possibly TRBD1 for D (6 bases). The CDR3 covers 16 residues. Germline V gene lookup returns CDR1 SGHNT and CDR2 YENEEA. With 4 bases removed from V and 2 bases from J, the gap between germline ends came to 14 bases. The CDR3 here is CASSSQTGPNTGELFF. CDR3 nucleotides: TGTGCCAGCAGCTCCCAGACAGGACCAAACACCGGGGAGCTGTTTTTT.

The chain recombines TRBV4-1 with TRBJ2-4; D tentatively reads TRBD1 or TRBD2 (6 bases each). Trimming removed 1 base at V and 0 bases at J, with 16 bases between. The CDR3 contains 18 residues. CDR1 MGHRA and CDR2 YSYEKL come from the germline V gene. The CDR3 is CASSQGTGRGLAKNIQYF. In DNA, the CDR3 is TGCGCCAGCAGCCAAGGTACAGGACGGGGGCTAGCCAAAAACATTCAGTACTTC.

The rearrangement joins TRBV6-4 to TRBJ1-1; D remains unclear. Trimming pared 0 bases from V and 11 bases from J, leaving 13 bases between. CDR3 length: 13 residues. In germline, CDR1 is MRHNA, CDR2 SNTAGT. As DNA, the CDR3 is TGTGCCAGCAGTGACTCAATACAGACTCGGGCTTTCTTT. Residues: CASSDSIQTRAFF.

The chain combines TRBV3-1 (or the pseudogene TRBV3-2) with TRBJ2-1; 13 bases line up with TRBD2. The CDR3 is 18 amino acids. J was trimmed by 10 bases and V by 2 bases; bases with no gene match: 14. Germline CDR1 LGHDT, CDR2 YNNKEL (reference sequence). The CDR3 is CASSQTQLTGTSGEEQFF. CDR3 DNA sequence: TGTGCCAGCAGCCAAACCCAGTTAACCGGGACTAGCGGGGAAGAGCAGTTCTTC.

The chain is built from TRBV18 and TRBJ2-7, with 9 bases that match TRBD1. Trimming took 4 bases from V and 7 from J; bases not matched to a gene: 14. The CDR3 covers 16 residues. CDR1 is KGHSH, CDR2 LQKENI, per germline. The CDR3: CASSHSGTGLTREQYF. CDR3 DNA sequence: TGTGCCAGCTCACATTCCGGGACAGGGCTTACTCGGGAGCAGTACTTC. Full variable domain (rest looked up from reference TRBV18 and TRBJ2-7): NAGVMQNPRHLVRRRGQEARLRCSPMKGHSHVYWYRQLPEEGLKFMVYLQKENIIDESGMPKERFSAEFPKEGPSILRIQQVVRGDSAAYFCASSHSGTGLTREQYFGPGTRLTVT.

This rearrangement joins TRBV18 to TRBJ2-7, with 7 positions matching TRBD1. The CDR3 has 13 residues. Unmatched junction bases numbered 8, after V lost 5 bases and J lost 7 bases. Germline CDR1 reads KGHSH; CDR2 reads LQKENI. CDR3 sequence (DNA): TGTGCCAGCTCATCCCGGGACAGCGAGGAGCAGTACTTC. It codes for CASSSRDSEEQYF.

The chain combines TRBV10-3 with TRBJ1-3, with TRBD1 identical over 7 bases. V lost 6 bases to trimming and J lost 2 bases; unmatched junction nucleotides: 4. The CDR3 loop spans 14 amino acids. In germline, CDR1 is ENHRY, CDR2 SYGVKD. The CDR3 region is CAISMTGPGNTIYF. The CDR3 coding sequence is TGTGCCATCAGCATGACAGGGCCTGGAAACACCATATATTTT.

The chain has TRBV27 and TRBJ1-6; D might be TRBD1 (5 bases). The V and J ends lost 3 bases and 9 bases respectively, with 18 bases between them. CDR3 length: 16 residues. CDR1 MNHEY and CDR2 SMNVEV come from the germline V gene (reference sequence). CDR3 residues: CASSFSGTHLGSPLHF. The CDR3 DNA sequence: TGTGCCAGCAGTTTCTCCGGGACCCACTTGGGTTCACCCCTCCACTTT.

This chain connects TRBV19 to TRBJ1-5; no definite D call. The CDR3 length is 14 residues. V was clipped by 5 bases and J by 0 bases, with 8 bases between them. Germline V lookup: CDR1 LNHDA, CDR2 SQIVND (reference sequence). CDR3 in amino acids: CASSPAYSNQPQHF. CDR3 nucleotide sequence: TGTGCCAGTAGTCCGGCTTATAGCAATCAGCCCCAGCATTTT.

The rearrangement joins TRBV18 to TRBJ2-3; D not resolved. V was trimmed by 2 bases and J by 4 bases, leaving 4 bases between them. The length of the CDR3 is 12 residues. Germline CDR1 KGHSH, CDR2 LQKENI. Here the CDR3 reads CASSPGSDTQYF. Written as DNA, the CDR3 is TGTGCCAGCTCACCAGGGTCAGATACGCAGTATTTT.

The chain is built from TRBV13 and TRBJ2-7; TRBD1 might be the D (5 bases). CDR1 and CDR2 from the germline V gene are PRHDT and FYEKMQ (reference sequence). Deletions cut 1 base from V and 3 bases from J, with 16 bases between. The CDR3 loop spans 16 amino acids. CDR3 in amino acids: CASSLAGTGYFYEQYF. The CDR3 bases are TGTGCCAGCAGCTTAGCAGGTACAGGCTATTTCTACGAGCAGTACTTC.

This clone was counted only a few times. The chain employs TRBV6-7 and TRBJ1-5, with 10 nucleotides matching TRBD1. TRBV6-7 is treated as an ORF (open reading frame) with a function not yet certain. The CDR3 is 20 amino acids. J lost 0 bases, V lost 4 bases, and 15 bases had no gene match. The CDR3 DNA reads TGTGCCAGCAGTTCCCCTCCGAGGGACAGGGGCGTTGGTAGCAATCAGCCCCAGCATTTT. This sequence encodes CASSSPPRDRGVGSNQPQHF.

The CDR3 is CAWSVRSKETQYF. DNA of the CDR3: TGTGCCTGGAGTGTACGGTCAAAAGAGACCCAGTACTTC. J is TRBJ2-5 and V is TRBV30; D call uncertain. The CDR3 has 13 residues. The V gene lost 0 bases and the J gene lost 3 bases, with 8 bases spanning the gap. From germline, CDR1 is GTSNPN and CDR2 SVGIG (reference sequence).